The 21 T cell receptor beta chains listed next were all sequenced from one sample in a study of vaccination effects on CD4 cells after COVID-19. No antigen has been assigned to these receptors. Repertoires were generated with immunoSEQ multiplex PCR, while TCRdb's copy carries only in-frame clones and drops some. The sample includes 80,000 to 95,000 clones, more than 60% of them seen just once. Viral peptide pool expansion of antigen-specific CD4+ T cells preceded sequencing in the ViraFEST assay. Isolating CD4+ T cells followed 9 to 10 days of culture. Either the mRNA-1273 or the BNT162b2 vaccine was given to participants as two doses. This specimen was CD4+ T cells from PBMCs cultured with HCoV-OC43 spike peptides, taken after COVID-19 vaccination. Subset reported: HCoV-OC43 spike overlapping peptide pool stimulation. These receptors were taken from a human donor who received a COVID-19 vaccine.

The V gene is TRBV9, the J gene TRBJ2-2, with D perhaps TRBD1 or TRBD2 (5 bases each). The CDR3 sequence is 14 residues long. Deletions cut 1 base from V and 9 bases from J, with 13 bases between. Germline V lookup: CDR1 SGDLS, CDR2 YYNGEE. CDR3 DNA sequence: TGTGCCAGCAGCGTAAACGTGGGGGTCCGGGAGCTGTTTTTT. It codes for CASSVNVGVRELFF.

The genes are TRBV12-5 and TRBJ2-7, with 7 bases fitting TRBD1. Trimming removed 2 bases from V and 6 bases from J; junction bases left unmatched: 1. CDR1 is LGHNT, CDR2 FRNRAP, per germline. The CDR3 is 12 amino acids. Here the CDR3 DNA reads TGTGCTAGTGGTTTGACAGGGGTCGAGCAGTACGTC. Its protein is CASGLTGVEQYV.

The genes are TRBV7-2 and TRBJ1-1; no definite D call. The CDR3 sequence is 15 residues long. With 1 base removed from V and 2 bases from J, the gap between germline ends came to 11 bases. Germline V gene data show CDR1 as SGHTA and CDR2 as FQGNSA. Written as DNA, the CDR3 is TGTGCCAGCAGCTTAGTTATTGTGGAAAACACTGAAGCTTTCTTT. Encoded protein: CASSLVIVENTEAFF.

This chain connects TRBV2 to TRBJ1-1; TRBD1 aligns across 10 bases. The length of the CDR3 is 15 residues. The germline V gene encodes CDR1 SNHLY and CDR2 FYNNEI. Losses at the gene ends were 4 bases for V and 3 bases for J; bases not matched to a gene: 5. This CDR3 is CASSGQGAIYTEAFF. The CDR3 DNA follows: TGTGCCAGCAGTGGACAGGGGGCTATTTACACTGAAGCTTTCTTT.

J is TRBJ1-2 and V is TRBV7-9, with D hard to call. Germline lookup yields CDR1 SEHNR and CDR2 FQNEAQ (reference sequence). The germline V and J ends were trimmed by 5 bases and 4 bases, with 11 bases remaining between them. CDR3 length: 13 residues. CDR3 amino acids: CASSPDGSYGYTF. The CDR3 coding sequence is TGTGCCAGCAGCCCAGACGGAAGCTATGGCTACACCTTC.

The chain couples TRBV7-2 to TRBJ2-2, with TRBD2 matching 8 bases. The V and J ends lost 4 bases and 6 bases, in that order; junction bases with no gene match: 7. The CDR3 spans 15 residues. Germline CDR1 and CDR2: SGHTA and FQGNSA. CDR3 bases: TGTGCCAGCAGCTCATGGACTAGCCTCGCCGGGGAGCTGTTTTTT. This gives the protein CASSSWTSLAGELFF.

The V and J genes are TRBV18 and TRBJ2-5; D perhaps matches TRBD2 (6 bases). CDR3 length: 15 residues. Germline CDR1 KGHSH, CDR2 LQKENI. V shed 4 bases and J shed 1 base, with 13 bases lying between them. The CDR3, as DNA: TGTGCCAGCTCACAAATGACTAGTTTCCAAGAGACCCAGTACTTC. Translating gives CASSQMTSFQETQYF.

The rearrangement uses TRBV4-1 and TRBJ2-5; 14 bases line up with TRBD2. Germline lookup yields CDR1 MGHRA and CDR2 YSYEKL. The V gene end was trimmed by 4 bases and the J gene end by 5 bases; junction bases not matched to a gene: 3. This CDR3 is built from 15 residues. This CDR3 reads CASSPWTSGGETQYF. CDR3 bases: TGCGCCAGCAGCCCATGGACTAGCGGGGGGGAGACCCAGTACTTC.

V and J are TRBV5-6 and TRBJ2-7, with D possibly matching TRBD2 (7 bases). The germline gives CDR1 SGHDT, CDR2 YYEEEE. Trimming pared 4 bases from V and 2 bases from J, leaving 16 bases between. The CDR3 sequence is 15 residues long. The CDR3 region has the DNA TGTGCCAGCAGCCCAAGGGGGGGAAGTCCCTACGAGCAGTACGTC. It codes for CASSPRGGSPYEQYV.

The chain employs TRBV12-3 or TRBV12-4 and TRBJ2-3; weak D call: TRBD1 (6 bases). V lost 5 bases, J lost 4 bases, and 7 bases lay in between. CDR3 size: 12 residues. Here the CDR3 DNA reads TGTGCCAGCAGTCAGGGGCCAGATACGCAGTATTTT. Its protein product is CASSQGPDTQYF.

This clone was seen just once. This chain joins TRBV13 and TRBJ1-1, with D possibly being TRBD1 (5 bases). Germline values: CDR1 PRHDT, CDR2 FYEKMQ (reference sequence). Trimming took off 5 bases at V and 4 bases at J, with 14 bases between the two ends. The CDR3 runs 14 residues. As DNA, the CDR3 is TGTGCCAGCAGCGTTACCACAGGCTCCACTGAAGCTTTCTTT. It is translated as CASSVTTGSTEAFF. The full variable domain, in which reference TRBV13 and TRBJ1-1 provide the parts outside the CDR3, is AAGVIQSPRHLIKEKRETATLKCYPIPRHDTVYWYQQGPGQDPQFLISFYEKMQSDKGSIPDRFSAQQFSDYHSELNMSSLELGDSALYFCASSVTTGSTEAFFGQGTRLTVV.

J is TRBJ2-1 and V is TRBV9, with D perhaps TRBD1 (6 bases). CDR1 is SGDLS and CDR2 is YYNGEE in the germline V gene. This CDR3 region has 15 residues. The V end lost 4 bases, the J end lost 5 bases, and 16 bases lay between the germline ends. The CDR3 nucleotides read TGTGCCAGCAGCACCAGACAGGACCTACACAATGAGCAGTTCTTC. Protein: CASSTRQDLHNEQFF.

V and J are TRBV5-1 and TRBJ1-1; TRBD1 might be the D (6 bases). The V end lost 0 bases, the J end lost 3 bases, and 9 bases lay between the germline ends. This CDR3 region has 14 residues. Germline V CDR1 and CDR2: SGHRS, YFSETQ. The CDR3 here is CASSLGGRYTEAFF. DNA of the CDR3: TGCGCCAGCAGCTTGGGGGGGCGGTACACTGAAGCTTTCTTT.

The chain joins TRBV13 to TRBJ1-4; tentatively, D is TRBD1 (5 bases). The V gene's germline CDR1 is PRHDT and CDR2 FYEKMQ (reference sequence). CDR3 length: 15 residues. With 0 bases removed from V and 5 bases from J, the gap between germline ends came to 10 bases. The CDR3 reads CASSLGGDHNEKLFF. For the CDR3, the DNA is TGTGCCAGCAGCTTAGGGGGGGATCACAATGAAAAACTGTTTTTT.

This chain connects TRBV6-6 to TRBJ2-5; D unresolved. Germline CDR1 reads MNHNY; CDR2 reads SVGAGI (reference sequence). Trimming shortened V by 2 bases and J by 2 bases, and 12 bases separated the two germline ends. The CDR3 loop spans 15 amino acids. Written as DNA, the CDR3 is TGTGCCAGCAGTTACGCGGTACAGAGTCAAGAGACCCAGTACTTC. Its protein is CASSYAVQSQETQYF.

The J gene is TRBJ1-2, the V gene TRBV27; no clear D gene. Trimming cost V 5 bases and J 8 bases, with 12 bases left between them. The CDR3 extends over 12 amino acids. Per the germline V gene, CDR1 is MNHEY and CDR2 is SMNVEV (reference sequence). The CDR3 protein is CASSTRVGGYTF. The DNA for the CDR3 is TGTGCCAGCAGTACCCGGGTGGGCGGCTACACCTTC.

This clone was seen a handful of times. This chain uses TRBV6-1 with TRBJ1-3, with 8 bases aligning to TRBD1. The CDR3 is 17 amino acids. V was clipped by 2 bases and J by 0 bases; unmatched bases: 6. CDR1 is MNHNS and CDR2 is SASEGT in the germline V gene. In DNA form, the CDR3 reads TGTGCCAGCAGTGAATTCGGACAGGGAAGCTCTGGAAACACCATATATTTT. It specifies CASSEFGQGSSGNTIYF.

This clone has just a few counts. This chain uses TRBV15 with TRBJ1-3; D uncertain. The CDR3 totals 13 residues. CDR1 is LNHNV, CDR2 YYDKDF, per germline (reference sequence). Trimming pared 0 bases from V and 7 bases from J, leaving 7 bases between. CDR3 in amino acids: CATSRDVRNTIYF. For the CDR3, the DNA is TGTGCCACCAGCAGAGACGTTCGGAACACCATATATTTT.

The chain joins TRBV4-2 to TRBJ1-3; D not certain. V dropped 4 bases and J dropped 2 bases, with 24 bases sitting between them. This CDR3 has 19 residues. Germline-derived CDR1 and CDR2 are LGHNA and YNFKEQ. CDR3: CASSLREPRTNSPGNTIYF. The CDR3 bases are TGTGCCAGCAGCCTCCGGGAGCCAAGGACCAACTCTCCTGGAAACACCATATATTTT.

The V gene is TRBV6-5, the J gene TRBJ2-4, with 7 bases lining up with TRBD1. J lost 7 bases, V lost 2 bases, and 8 bases had no gene match. The CDR3 has 15 amino acids. Germline CDR1 is MNHEY and CDR2 is SVGAGI. The CDR3 sequence is CASSYTGTDGNIQYF. Here the CDR3 DNA reads TGTGCCAGCAGTTACACCGGGACAGACGGGAACATTCAGTACTTC.

V and J are TRBV14 and TRBJ2-3; TRBD2 is a possible D gene (6 bases). Trimming stripped 6 bases from V and 4 bases from J, with 14 bases between. In germline, CDR1 is SGHDN, CDR2 FVKESK. There are 14 residues in the CDR3. The CDR3: CASRGLGVADTQYF. In nucleotides, the CDR3 is TGTGCCAGCAGGGGACTTGGGGTGGCAGATACGCAGTATTTT.